This passage covers 19 T cell receptor beta chains from one sample sequenced in a study of blood T cell repertoires in COVID-19. Clones were sequenced by immunoSEQ multiplex PCR, and TCRdb holds only the in-frame ones, with some missing. The data hold tens of thousands of clones, with 78% observed a single time. Input material: peripheral blood. Every receptor here comes from a man in his sixties with acute or convalescent COVID-19.

The J gene is TRBJ2-6, the V gene TRBV29-1, with TRBD1 as a possible D gene (6 bases). This CDR3 comprises 16 residues. Germline lookup yields CDR1 SQVTM and CDR2 ANQGSEA. Trimming cost V 0 bases and J 2 bases, with 11 bases left between them. The CDR3 DNA sequence: TGCAGCGTTGAAGACCAGGACAGCGCTGGGGCCAACGTCCTGACTTTC. This sequence encodes CSVEDQDSAGANVLTF. The variable domain in full, with the rest retrieved from reference TRBV29-1 and TRBJ2-6, is SAVISQKPSRDICQRGTSLTIQCQVDSQVTMMFWYRQQPGQSLTLIATANQGSEATYESGFVIDKFPISRPNLTFSTLTVSNMSPEDSSIYLCSVEDQDSAGANVLTFGAGSRLTVL.

This sequence joins TRBV7-9 and TRBJ2-1; maybe TRBD2 (6 bases). Germline-derived CDR1 and CDR2 are SEHNR and FQNEAQ (reference sequence). V was cut by 5 bases and J by 4 bases, with 15 bases left in between. The CDR3 is 15 amino acids. CDR3 coding DNA: TGTGCCAGCAGCCTGGAGGCTGGGGGGTACAATGAGCAGTTCTTC. Its protein is CASSLEAGGYNEQFF.

The chain couples TRBV19 to TRBJ2-2; weak D call: TRBD2 (7 bases). V lost 4 bases and J 3 bases, leaving 9 bases between the germline ends. The germline gives CDR1 LNHDA, CDR2 SQIVND (reference sequence). The CDR3 totals 14 residues. The CDR3 protein is CASSRGGDTGELFF. The DNA for the CDR3 is TGTGCCAGTAGTAGAGGGGGGGACACCGGGGAGCTGTTTTTT.

The V call is TRBV5-1, the J call TRBJ2-7; possible D gene TRBD1, 6 bases. V lost 3 bases to trimming and J lost 0 bases, with 10 bases between them. The V gene's germline CDR1 is SGHRS and CDR2 YFSETQ. The CDR3 totals 14 residues. The CDR3 DNA sequence: TGCGCCAGCAGCTCTACAGGGTTCTCCTACGAGCAGTACTTC. Its translation is CASSSTGFSYEQYF.

The chain is built from TRBV24-1 and TRBJ2-2; 11 bases map to TRBD2. The CDR3 runs to 19 residues. The germline V gene encodes CDR1 KGHDR and CDR2 SFDVKD. The trim removed 0 bases at V and 2 bases at J, leaving 7 bases unmatched. The CDR3 is CATSDLRTGTSGNTGELFF. CDR3 coding DNA: TGTGCCACCAGTGATTTGCGAACCGGGACTAGCGGTAACACCGGGGAGCTGTTTTTT.

V is TRBV11-2 and J is TRBJ2-6, with a tentative D call TRBD1 (5 bases). The CDR3 covers 14 residues. Per germline, CDR1 SGHAT and CDR2 FQNNGV. V lost 1 base to trimming and J lost 9 bases, with 10 bases between them. The CDR3 nucleotides are TGTGCCAGCAGCTTAGGGCAGGGAATCAACGTCCTGACTTTC. Translation gives CASSLGQGINVLTF.

V usage is TRBV28 and J usage is TRBJ1-4; 7 bases align to TRBD1. The CDR3 runs to 13 residues. V was pared by 6 bases and J by 17 bases, with 15 bases of the junction left unmatched. CDR1 is MDHEN and CDR2 is SYDVKM in the germline V gene. The CDR3 coding sequence is TGTGCCAGCAGGAGGTTCACAGGGGAATACGGTTTTTTT. Its translation is CASRRFTGEYGFF.

The rearrangement uses TRBV6-5 and TRBJ1-1; D is uncertain. The length of the CDR3 is 13 residues. V dropped 0 bases and J dropped 11 bases, with 13 bases sitting between them. Germline V gene data show CDR1 as MNHEY and CDR2 as SVGAGI. Here the CDR3 DNA reads TGTGCCAGCAGTTACTCTATCGCGACTTACGCTTTCTTT. Translation: CASSYSIATYAFF.

The table lists this clone with a count of one. The CDR3 region has the DNA TGCGCCAGCAGTCAACCGGACAGGGGGACGGGACTAGATACGAACACCGGGGAGCTGTTTTTT. Amino acid sequence: CASSQPDRGTGLDTNTGELFF. The rearrangement links TRBV23-1 to TRBJ2-2, with 10 bases aligning to TRBD1. TRBV23-1 is an open reading frame whose function is uncertain. J was trimmed by 0 bases and V by 2 bases; bases with no gene match: 15. The CDR3 consists of 21 residues.

The chain combines TRBV19 with TRBJ1-5; D perhaps matches TRBD1 (6 bases). This CDR3 contains 19 residues. The V end lost 6 bases, the J end lost 0 bases, and 24 bases lay between the germline ends. Germline loops: CDR1 LNHDA, CDR2 SQIVND (reference sequence). The CDR3 sequence: CASRSNRDISPSSNQPQHF. CDR3 bases: TGTGCCAGTAGGTCCAATCGGGACATTTCACCCTCTAGCAATCAGCCCCAGCATTTT.

V and J are TRBV1 and TRBJ2-7; TRBD2 was called by the table and not checked on the DNA. TRBV1 is classified as a pseudogene. The CDR3 length is 15 residues. CDR3 region: CTSSQRTRSSYEQYF. The CDR3 coding sequence is TGCACCAGCAGCCAACGGACTAGAAGCTCCTACGAGCAGTACTTC.

The chain uses TRBV20-1 and TRBJ1-4, with 7 bases that match TRBD1. V was clipped by 6 bases and J by 6 bases; unmatched bases: 1. The CDR3 loop spans 11 amino acids. Germline loops: CDR1 DFQATT, CDR2 SNEGSKA (reference sequence). The CDR3 DNA sequence: TGCAGTGCCGACAGGGATGAAAAACTGTTTTTT. Translated: CSADRDEKLFF.

This clone occurred once. This chain uses TRBV5-1 with TRBJ2-2, with 7 positions matching TRBD1. Per germline, CDR1 SGHRS and CDR2 YFSETQ. The CDR3 is 14 residues long. V shed 4 bases and J 7 bases; nucleotides not matched to a gene: 7. The CDR3 nucleotides are TGCGCCAGCAGCGGTCAGGGGGATATCGGGGAGCTGTTTTTT. Translation: CASSGQGDIGELFF.

The chain is built from TRBV4-3 and TRBJ2-7; 7 bases are a match to TRBD2. CDR1 and CDR2 from the germline V gene are LGHNA and YSLEER. This CDR3 contains 16 residues. J gave up 0 bases and V 0 bases, and 5 bases lay outside the gene matches. This CDR3 is CASSQDNAGVSYEQYF. Written as DNA, the CDR3 is TGCGCCAGCAGCCAAGATAACGCGGGAGTCTCCTACGAGCAGTACTTC.

The rearrangement uses TRBV13 and TRBJ2-7; tentatively, D is TRBD1 (5 bases). The CDR3 consists of 13 residues. Trimming removed 2 bases from V and 1 base from J, with 6 bases in between. CDR1 and CDR2 (germline): PRHDT, FYEKMQ (reference sequence). CDR3 in DNA: TGTGCCAGCAGCTTACAGGGTTCCTACGAGCAGTACTTC. This gives the protein CASSLQGSYEQYF.

The chain employs TRBV9 and TRBJ2-5, with D maybe TRBD1 (6 bases). Between the trimmed V and J ends, which lost 0 bases and 4 bases, there was a span of 16 bases. This CDR3 is 16 amino acids long. CDR1 is SGDLS, CDR2 YYNGEE, per germline. CDR3 sequence: CASSVGSGAVGETQYF. Written as DNA, the CDR3 is TGTGCCAGCAGCGTAGGGTCAGGGGCGGTAGGAGAGACCCAGTACTTC.

In its sample, this clone was seen once. The chain combines TRBV5-5 with TRBJ1-3; D gene ambiguous. Trimming stripped 4 bases from V and 1 base from J, with 12 bases between. The CDR3 consists of 15 residues. Per the germline V gene, CDR1 is SGHKS and CDR2 is YYEKEE (reference sequence). The CDR3 is CASSPFLVSGNTIYF. CDR3 nucleotides: TGTGCCAGCAGCCCCTTCTTAGTTTCTGGAAACACCATATATTTT. The complete variable domain, with remaining parts taken from reference TRBV5-5 and TRBJ1-3, reads DAGVTQSPTHLIKTRGQQVTLRCSPISGHKSVSWYQQVLGQGPQFIFQYYEKEERGRGNFPDRFSARQFPNYSSELNVNALLLGDSALYLCASSPFLVSGNTIYFGEGSWLTVV.

This chain links TRBV6-5 with TRBJ1-6, with 7 bases fitting TRBD1. With V trimmed by 7 bases and J by 7 bases, 7 bases remained unmatched. Per the germline V gene, CDR1 is MNHEY and CDR2 is SVGAGI. The CDR3 is 14 amino acids. CDR3 DNA sequence: TGTGCCAGCACCGAGACAGGGTCGAATTCACCCCTCCACTTT. This sequence encodes CASTETGSNSPLHF.

The chain has TRBV11-3 and TRBJ2-7, with 7 bases matching TRBD1. Unmatched junction bases numbered 11, after V lost 5 bases and J lost 4 bases. The germline V gene has CDR1 SGHNT and CDR2 YENEEA. CDR3 length equals 15 residues. CDR3 amino acids: CASSAELGQSYEQYF. DNA for the CDR3: TGTGCCAGCAGCGCCGAACTGGGACAGTCGTACGAGCAGTACTTC.